This T cell receptor (beta chain) came from a study of cytotoxic CD8 clonotypes in ibrutinib-treated CLL. At the level of the study: Partial responders roughly 25, complete 2; roughly 12 progressed and about 15 stayed in remission by median roughly 73 months. Following treatment for a median roughly 11 months, range 6 to 36, response samples were then taken. Each sample contained, on average, about 250,000 productive templates and tens of thousands of productive rearrangements.

V shed 8 bases and J 2 bases; nucleotides not matched to a gene: 12. Germline V gives CDR1 SNHLY, CDR2 FYNNEI. This CDR3 is built from 16 residues. This clone appeared once. Target depth was 1 in 200,000 to 1 in 1 million T cells, about 10x per clonotype. Produced via immunoSEQ multiplex PCR; TCRdb's table is partial and in-frame only. The table includes roughly 70,000 clones, 80% detected once. The sample consisted of PBMCs, taken at disease progression, from a patient treated with ibrutinib. The source is a human donor with chronic lymphocytic leukemia. V gene TRBV2 combines with J gene TRBJ2-1; 7 bases are shared with TRBD2. This chain's CDR3 is CASSKVGEGTYNEQFF. The CDR3 bases are TGTGCCAGCTCCAAAGTGGGGGAGGGGACCTACAATGAGCAGTTCTTC. Full variable domain (rest looked up from reference TRBV2 and TRBJ2-1): EPEVTQTPSHQVTQMGQEVILRCVPISNHLYFYWYRQILGQKVEFLVSFYNNEISEKSEIFDDQFSVERPDGSNFTLKIRSTKLEDSAMYFCASSKVGEGTYNEQFFGPGTRLTVL.